This record looks at one T cell receptor beta chain sequence and its context. Unmatched junction bases numbered 3, after V lost 2 bases and J lost 2 bases. The CDR3 loop spans 15 amino acids. Germline V gene lookup returns CDR1 SGDLS and CDR2 YYNGEE. This sample was included in a study of blood T cell repertoires in COVID-19. Study overall: Whether acute or convalescent, the COVID-19 samples came from the United States, Italy and Spain. PBMCs, B-cell-depleted T cells, or T cells provided the cDNA or gDNA that made up the material.

Per the authors' pipeline: Scientists estimated how many nucleated cells there were by amplifying reference gene primers. Assay used: immunoSEQ multiplex PCR; TCRdb lists only in-frame clones, some missing. That table is the source of V, J and clone size, and D and trimming were worked out from the DNA. Here the sample spans roughly 50,000 clones, about nine tenths being singletons. The rearrangement links TRBV9 to TRBJ2-1; 8 bases align to TRBD2. This receptor was obtained from a woman between 40 and 50 years old with active COVID-19. Sequencing was carried out using peripheral blood. The CDR3 DNA sequence: TGTGCCAGCAGCGTGGGAGCGGGGGCCTACAATGAGCAGTTCTTC. Protein sequence: CASSVGAGAYNEQFF.